The 20 T cell receptor beta chains given below trace back to one sample, sequenced in a study of blood T cell repertoires in COVID-19. Clones were read by immunoSEQ multiplex PCR, and TCRdb kept only the in-frame ones, dropping some. The table records around 150,000 clones, 82% of them present only once. The sample consisted of peripheral blood. The source is a woman in her thirties or forties with COVID-19, enrolled during active disease.

The chain couples TRBV6-5 to TRBJ1-1; 7 bases are a match to TRBD1. V was pared by 8 bases and J by 5 bases, with 8 bases of the junction left unmatched. Germline V gene lookup returns CDR1 MNHEY and CDR2 SVGAGI. The CDR3 has 13 residues. CDR3 sequence: CASGHRGGTEAFF. CDR3 sequence (DNA): TGTGCCAGCGGCCACAGGGGCGGGACTGAAGCTTTCTTT.

This chain uses TRBV5-5 with TRBJ1-1, with D possibly being TRBD1 (5 bases). Germline V CDR1 and CDR2: SGHKS, YYEKEE (reference sequence). Trimming removed 4 bases from V and 6 bases from J, with 16 bases in between. This CDR3 is 14 amino acids long. The CDR3 DNA follows: TGTGCCAGCAGCCTTTCCGGCCCAGGGCCTGAAGCTTTCTTT. As protein: CASSLSGPGPEAFF.

This clone was seen a single time. The chain uses TRBV7-6 and TRBJ2-2; possible D gene TRBD2, 6 bases. This CDR3 has 13 amino acids. Germline V CDR1 and CDR2: SGHVS, FNYEAQ. V was clipped by 5 bases and J by 9 bases, with 13 bases between them. The CDR3 bases are TGTGCCAGCAGCCCCGGGAGTGGCTGGGAGCTGTTTTTT. Translating gives CASSPGSGWELFF.

The chain joins TRBV10-1 to TRBJ2-3; TRBD2 might be the D (5 bases). The germline V gene has CDR1 WNHNN and CDR2 SYGVQD (reference sequence). Trimming shortened V by 1 base and J by 4 bases, and 12 bases separated the two germline ends. CDR3 length equals 15 residues. CDR3 bases: TGCGCCAGCAGTGAGTTAACGGTGGAGGCAGATACGCAGTATTTT. It translates to CASSELTVEADTQYF.

With respect to this clone: The junction shows a germline mismatch at one end, possibly a read error. In the same sample, other DNA sequences code for this CDR3. V usage is TRBV28 and J usage is TRBJ1-6; the D is unclear. In germline, CDR1 is MDHEN, CDR2 SYDVKM. This CDR3 is built from 13 residues. CDR3 protein: CASSPRPNSPLHF. The CDR3 region has the DNA TGTGCCAGCAGCCCGAGGCCCAATTCGCCCCTCCACTTT.

The chain recombines TRBV3-1 (or the pseudogene TRBV3-2) with TRBJ2-1; TRBD2 aligns across 12 bases. The CDR3 contains 17 residues. V lost 5 bases, J lost 4 bases, and 9 bases stayed unmatched. The V gene's germline CDR1 is LGHDT and CDR2 YNNKEL (reference sequence). CDR3 sequence reads: CASSSITSGGPYNEQFF. The CDR3 DNA reads TGTGCCAGCAGCTCGATCACTAGCGGGGGGCCATACAATGAGCAGTTCTTC.

The chain is built from TRBV10-3 and TRBJ1-5, with 8 nucleotides matching TRBD1. CDR3 length: 16 residues. Germline CDR1 is ENHRY and CDR2 is SYGVKD. V lost 3 bases and J lost 2; bases outside the gene matches: 6. In DNA, the CDR3 is TGTGCCATCAGTGATACCGGGACAGGAGGCAATCAGCCCCAGCATTTT. It yields the protein CAISDTGTGGNQPQHF.

The chain recombines TRBV7-8 with TRBJ1-2; TRBD1 agrees at 7 bases. The CDR3 length is 15 residues. Germline V CDR1 and CDR2: SGHVS, FQNEAQ. The trim removed 1 base at V and 3 bases at J, leaving 5 bases unmatched. CDR3 amino acids: CASSLGTGGYYGYTF. CDR3 nucleotides: TGTGCCAGCAGCTTAGGGACAGGAGGGTACTATGGCTACACCTTC.

This clone turned up a few times. The chain recombines TRBV27 with TRBJ1-3, with D uncertain. The germline V gene has CDR1 MNHEY and CDR2 SMNVEV (reference sequence). V was shortened by 6 bases and J by 1 base, with 13 bases between the two germline ends. This CDR3 is built from 15 residues. The CDR3 region has the DNA TGTGCCAGCAGCCCAGACTTAAATTCTGGAAACACCATATATTTT. Encoded protein: CASSPDLNSGNTIYF.

The chain carries TRBV7-9 and TRBJ2-7, with TRBD2 identical over 13 bases. V was clipped by 5 bases and J by 0 bases; unmatched bases: 10. From germline, CDR1 is SEHNR and CDR2 FQNEAQ (reference sequence). The CDR3 consists of 18 residues. CDR3 protein: CASSDTGLAGKSSYEQYV. For the CDR3, the DNA is TGTGCCAGCAGCGATACGGGACTAGCGGGGAAGAGCTCCTACGAGCAGTACGTC.

The chain employs TRBV4-1 and TRBJ1-5, with TRBD1 matching over 8 bases. From germline, CDR1 is MGHRA and CDR2 YSYEKL. Trimming at V came to 4 bases and at J to 1 base, leaving 3 bases not matched to a gene. This CDR3 has 15 residues. The CDR3 DNA follows: TGCGCCAGCAGCCCAGGGACAGGAAGCAATCAGCCCCAGCATTTT. This encodes CASSPGTGSNQPQHF.

The gene calls are TRBV11-1 and TRBJ2-1; D is perhaps TRBD2 (6 bases). The CDR3 contains 16 residues. Germline-derived CDR1 and CDR2 are SGHAT and FQDESV (reference sequence). The ends were cut back, 6 bases at V and 4 bases at J, with 19 bases in the middle. This CDR3 reads CASSPSARGRYNEQFF. For the CDR3, the DNA is TGTGCCAGCAGTCCTTCCGCCCGGGGGAGATACAATGAGCAGTTCTTC. Supplemented by reference TRBV11-1 and TRBJ2-1, the full variable domain reads EAEVAQSPRYKITEKSQAVAFWCDPISGHATLYWYRQILGQGPELLVQFQDESVVDDSQLPKDRFSAERLKGVDSTLKIQPAELGDSAMYLCASSPSARGRYNEQFFGPGTRLTVL.

The rearrangement links TRBV3-1 (or the pseudogene TRBV3-2) to TRBJ2-7; 9 bases match TRBD1. Germline CDR1 reads LGHDT; CDR2 reads YNNKEL (reference sequence). This CDR3 has 15 residues. Germline trimming cut 2 bases from V and 6 bases from J; bases unmatched to any gene: 8. DNA for the CDR3: TGTGCCAGCAGCCAATCTACAGGGGGCTTCGGCGAGCAGTACTTC. This translates into CASSQSTGGFGEQYF.

This chain uses TRBV19 with TRBJ2-3; unclear D gene. Germline V CDR1 and CDR2: LNHDA, SQIVND (reference sequence). The V and J ends lost 5 bases and 0 bases respectively, with 12 bases between them. This CDR3 contains 15 residues. The CDR3 DNA follows: TGTGCCAGTAGTCTTTCCCTTGTTAGCACAGATACGCAGTATTTT. Translated, it gives CASSLSLVSTDTQYF.

This clone was recorded only once. The gene calls are TRBV5-4 and TRBJ2-6; perhaps TRBD1 as D (5 bases). The V end was cut by 0 bases, the J end by 4 bases, with 8 bases between. Looked up from germline, CDR1 is SGHNT and CDR2 is YYREEE (reference sequence). This CDR3 has 15 residues. CDR3 region: CASSLGQGGANVLTF. The DNA for the CDR3 is TGTGCCAGCAGCTTGGGGCAGGGAGGGGCCAACGTCCTGACTTTC.

V gene TRBV13 combines with J gene TRBJ2-7; 15 positions agree with TRBD2. V dropped 5 bases and J dropped 6; count of bases not matched to a gene: 20. This CDR3 contains 20 residues. The germline V gene has CDR1 PRHDT and CDR2 FYEKMQ (reference sequence). CDR3 region: CASSVRGGTSGGPPWSEQYV. DNA for the CDR3: TGTGCCAGCAGCGTTAGAGGCGGGACTAGCGGGGGGCCCCCTTGGAGCGAGCAGTACGTC.

The chain recombines TRBV9 with TRBJ2-2; weak D call: TRBD1 (6 bases). Trimming took 4 bases from V and 0 from J, leaving 7 bases between them. Germline CDR1 reads SGDLS; CDR2 reads YYNGEE. The CDR3 sequence is 14 residues long. CDR3 coding DNA: TGTGCCAGCAGCCCAGGGGCGAACACCGGGGAGCTGTTTTTT. It is translated as CASSPGANTGELFF.

The chain links TRBV7-6 to TRBJ1-1; D might be TRBD1 (5 bases). Germline values: CDR1 SGHVS, CDR2 FNYEAQ. The CDR3 loop spans 15 amino acids. V lost 1 base to trimming and J lost 1 base, with 10 bases between them. CDR3 nucleotides: TGTGCCAGCAGCTTAGACGACAGACCGAACACTGAAGCTTTCTTT. Protein product: CASSLDDRPNTEAFF.

The chain recombines TRBV10-2 with TRBJ1-4; D is unresolved. This CDR3 is built from 14 residues. Trimming removed 9 bases at V and 0 bases at J, with 11 bases between. Germline values: CDR1 WSHSY, CDR2 SAAADI. The CDR3 sequence is CARRTLATNEKLFF. The CDR3 DNA sequence: TGCGCCAGGAGAACACTAGCAACTAATGAAAAACTGTTTTTT.

V gene TRBV19 combines with J gene TRBJ1-2, with 10 bases aligning to TRBD1. Trimming took 5 bases from V and 6 from J; bases not matched to a gene: 9. Germline V lookup: CDR1 LNHDA, CDR2 SQIVND (reference sequence). The CDR3 runs 15 residues. In nucleotides, the CDR3 is TGTGCCAGTAGTGTCGCAGACAGGGGGCTCGATGGCTACACCTTC. Its protein is CASSVADRGLDGYTF.